This T cell receptor (beta chain) originates from a study of CXCR3 chemokines and chemotherapy response in bladder cancer (dated by TCRdb to the early 2020s). With regard to the full study: The study tested whether activity of the CXCR3 chemokine system within human bladder cancer tumors predicted response to chemotherapy.

Libraries were constructed by PCR. Sequencing was performed on an Illumina HiSeq 2500. The public reads were reprocessed in TCRdb via fastp at Q25 and MiXCR, keeping in-frame beta chains. Every distinct CDR3 protein forms one entry, paired with its most common genes and DNA. This sample comprises roughly 5,000 distinct CDR3 sequences, about an eighth of them detected only once. The ten largest clones add up to about 9.9% of the sample. The V end gives up 5 bases and the J end 3 bases, leaving 7 bases in the junction not matched to a gene. Looking up the germline V gene (reference sequence) yields CDR1 GTSNPN and CDR2 SVGIG. The CDR3 contains 14 residues, cysteine and phenylalanine counted. Left in the record is the CDR3 DNA by itself, 42 bases read in frame from the first base. This clonotype occurred many times. Its antigen remains undetermined. Base qualities are not at hand, and no much larger clone is one base apart.

The chain was built from TRBV30 and TRBJ1-2, and 9 junction bases match TRBD1. The sample was collected from a patient whose treatment included neoadjuvant chemotherapy. This clonotype originated in a human donor with bladder cancer that responded to neoadjuvant chemotherapy. The CDR3 protein sequence reads: CAWGGTGIYYGYTF. The DNA sequence is TGTGCCTGGGGCGGGACAGGGATCTACTATGGCTACACCTTC.